One and the same sample provided the 19 T cell receptor beta chains below, sequenced in a study of blood T cells in healthy people across ages. The second PCR ran about 7 to 12 cycles with a sample-barcoded 5' primer and J-beta primers. MiXCR, run by TCRdb on the 5' RACE reads, gives a single entry per CDR3 protein. In the table there are about 1.5 million distinct CDR3 sequences, about 45% of which are singletons. The specimen sequenced was blood. These receptor sequences come from a woman aged 18 to 35 in good health.

This chain connects TRBV5-1 to TRBJ2-1; D may be TRBD1 (6 bases). The V and J ends lost 6 bases and 0 bases respectively, with 13 bases between them. Germline CDR1 SGHRS, CDR2 YFSETQ. This CDR3 has 15 amino acids. This CDR3 is CASNPGESSYNEQFF. As DNA, the CDR3 is TGCGCCAGCAACCCAGGGGAGAGCTCCTACAATGAGCAGTTCTTC.

V gene TRBV2 combines with J gene TRBJ2-6; D is perhaps TRBD2 (5 bases). V lost 1 base and J 4 bases, leaving 5 bases between the germline ends. This CDR3 comprises 14 residues. Germline V gives CDR1 SNHLY, CDR2 FYNNEI. CDR3 in amino acids: CASSEERGANVLTF. Here the CDR3 DNA reads TGTGCCAGCAGTGAAGAGCGGGGGGCCAACGTCCTGACTTTC.

The J gene is TRBJ2-1, the V gene TRBV12-3 or TRBV12-4; 12 nucleotides agree with TRBD2. With V trimmed by 1 base and J by 6 bases, 10 bases remained unmatched. This CDR3 is 18 amino acids long. CDR3 DNA: TGTGCCAGCAGTTTAGTTCTAGCGGGAGGGCCGAATCTCAATGAGCAGTTCTTC. Encoded protein: CASSLVLAGGPNLNEQFF.

The rearrangement joins TRBV11-3 to TRBJ2-1, with D hard to call. This CDR3 has 13 amino acids. CDR1 and CDR2 (germline): SGHNT, YENEEA. V was cut by 5 bases and J by 2 bases, with 7 bases left in between. The CDR3, as DNA: TGTGCCAGCAGCCAGATGACCTACAATGAGCAGTTCTTC. Translating gives CASSQMTYNEQFF.

This clonotype was counted a single time. The rearrangement links TRBV7-3 to TRBJ2-2, with 12 bases fitting TRBD2. V dropped 3 bases and J dropped 9; count of bases not matched to a gene: 2. Germline assignment: CDR1 SGHTA and CDR2 FQGTGA. CDR3 size: 14 residues. The DNA of the CDR3 is TGTGCCAGCAGCTTGACTAGCGGGAGCCGGGAGCTGTTTTTT. It translates to CASSLTSGSRELFF.

The chain uses TRBV14 and TRBJ2-5; 11 nucleotides align to TRBD2. The junction had 10 bases not matched to a gene; V was cut back by 5 bases and J by 11 bases. CDR1 and CDR2 from the germline V gene are SGHDN and FVKESK. The CDR3 length is 14 residues. CDR3 bases: TGTGCCAGCAGCGTACTAGCGGGAGTTAATGAGCAGTACTTC. Encoded protein: CASSVLAGVNEQYF.

The CDR3 region has the DNA TGCAGTGCTAGAGATTTGGGGACTAGCATCCATGAGCAGTTCTTC. Its translation: CSARDLGTSIHEQFF. The J gene is TRBJ2-1, the V gene TRBV20-1; 9 bases agree with TRBD2. The CDR3 is 15 residues long. Germline CDR1 and CDR2: DFQATT and SNEGSKA (reference sequence). The V gene end was trimmed by 0 bases and the J gene end by 8 bases; junction bases not matched to a gene: 8.

The rearrangement uses TRBV7-2 and TRBJ2-1; a weak D match, TRBD2 (6 bases). The germline V gene encodes CDR1 SGHTA and CDR2 FQGNSA. V lost 3 bases, J lost 3 bases, and 18 bases lay in between. There are 17 residues in the CDR3. The chain's CDR3 is CASSFFGGYNDYNEQFF. DNA of the CDR3: TGTGCCAGCAGCTTTTTTGGGGGGTACAACGACTACAATGAGCAGTTCTTC.

The chain carries TRBV7-2 and TRBJ2-5, with no clear D. This CDR3 region has 14 residues. V was clipped by 5 bases and J by 2 bases, with 12 bases between them. Germline V gene lookup returns CDR1 SGHTA and CDR2 FQGNSA. DNA for the CDR3: TGTGCCAGCAGCGCAATGGCTTATCAAGAGACCCAGTACTTC. It encodes CASSAMAYQETQYF.

The genes are TRBV10-3 and TRBJ1-4; D perhaps matches TRBD1 (6 bases). CDR1 and CDR2 (germline): ENHRY, SYGVKD. This CDR3 is built from 15 residues. V shed 3 bases and J shed 7 bases, with 15 bases lying between them. The CDR3 region has the DNA TGTGCCATCAGTGACTCTGGGACACCGGGTGAAAAACTGTTTTTT. Translation: CAISDSGTPGEKLFF.

The table lists this clonotype with a few counts. V gene TRBV12-3 or TRBV12-4 combines with J gene TRBJ2-1, with no clear D. The CDR3 is 11 amino acids. The V and J ends lost 3 bases and 10 bases respectively, with 7 bases between them. The CDR3 reads CASSFETEQFF. CDR3 in DNA: TGTGCCAGCAGTTTTGAAACCGAGCAGTTCTTC.

The chain couples TRBV5-1 to TRBJ2-1; D gene uncertain. Germline-derived CDR1 and CDR2 are SGHRS and YFSETQ. The CDR3 length is 14 residues. The V end was cut by 5 bases, the J end by 4 bases, with 13 bases between. The DNA of the CDR3 is TGCGCCAGCAGGAAGGATCCAACATACAATGAGCAGTTCTTC. Protein product: CASRKDPTYNEQFF. Combining the CDR3 with reference TRBV5-1 and TRBJ2-1 gives the whole variable domain KAGVTQTPRYLIKTRGQQVTLSCSPISGHRSVSWYQQTPGQGLQFLFEYFSETQRNKGNFPGRFSGRQFSNSRSEMNVSTLELGDSALYLCASRKDPTYNEQFFGPGTRLTVL.

This clonotype showed up just a few times. The J gene is TRBJ2-1, the V gene TRBV2; D gene ambiguous. Germline V gene lookup returns CDR1 SNHLY and CDR2 FYNNEI. The CDR3 extends over 17 amino acids. Trimming cost V 3 bases and J 3 bases, with 18 bases left between them. The CDR3 protein is CASSDPKVESGYNEQFF. The CDR3 coding sequence is TGTGCCAGCAGTGACCCCAAGGTGGAATCTGGCTACAATGAGCAGTTCTTC.

Note on this clonotype: The junction differs from germline at one of its ends, possibly a read error. This chain joins TRBV28 and TRBJ1-6; a possible D gene is TRBD1 (5 bases). The germline gives CDR1 MDHEN, CDR2 SYDVKM. The CDR3 length is 15 residues. The CDR3 DNA reads as TGTGCCAGCAGTTTCCGGGGCCCGTATAATTCACCCCCCCACTTT. Translated, it gives CASSFRGPYNSPPHF.

V and J are TRBV28 and TRBJ1-6, with 10 bases aligning to TRBD1. This CDR3 contains 18 residues. After removal of 5 bases from V and 0 bases from J, the junction contained 7 bases not matched to a gene. The germline CDR1 and CDR2 sequences are MDHEN and SYDVKM. The CDR3 region has the DNA TGTGCCAGCAGTCAAACGGGACAGGGGAGCTCCTATAATTCACCCCTCCACTTT. Protein product: CASSQTGQGSSYNSPLHF.

The table lists this clonotype with many counts. The V gene is TRBV29-1, the J gene TRBJ2-5; no definite D call. The germline CDR1 and CDR2 sequences are SQVTM and ANQGSEA. The CDR3 loop spans 11 amino acids. Deletions cut 6 bases from V and 2 bases from J, with 7 bases between. The CDR3 protein is CSVRKQETQYF. CDR3 nucleotide sequence: TGCAGCGTCAGGAAACAAGAGACCCAGTACTTC.

On this clonotype: A junction boundary mismatches the germline segment, possibly from a read error. The rearrangement joins TRBV7-2 to TRBJ2-3, with no clear D. This CDR3 is 17 amino acids long. Per the germline V gene, CDR1 is SGHTA and CDR2 is FQGNSA. CDR3 amino acids: CANSSPGIRGYTDTQYF. CDR3 in DNA: TGTGCCAACAGCTCCCCTGGAATTCGCGGTTACACAGATACGCAGTATTTT.

Concerning this clonotype itself: One end of the junction varies from germline; a read error may be responsible. The CDR3 sequence is CASSIPQGATNEKPFF. CDR3 bases: TGTGCCAGCAGTATCCCTCAGGGCGCAACTAATGAAAAACCGTTTTTT. This chain links TRBV28 with TRBJ1-4; D perhaps matches TRBD1 (5 bases). The length of the CDR3 is 16 residues. Germline V lookup: CDR1 MDHEN, CDR2 SYDVKM.

The chain has TRBV14 and TRBJ2-7, with unresolved D. The germline V gene encodes CDR1 SGHDN and CDR2 FVKESK. This CDR3 has 12 amino acids. V was clipped by 8 bases and J by 3 bases, with 11 bases between them. The DNA for the CDR3 is TGTGCCAGCGCGAACTACGACTACGAGCAGTACTTC. Translation gives CASANYDYEQYF. The full variable domain, in which reference TRBV14 and TRBJ2-7 provide the parts outside the CDR3, is EAGVTQFPSHSVIEKGQTVTLRCDPISGHDNLYWYRRVMGKEIKFLLHFVKESKQDESGMPNNRFLAERTGGTYSTLKVQPAELEDSGVYFCASANYDYEQYFGPGTRLTVT.